This T cell receptor beta chain is drawn from a study of PD-1 blockade in classical Hodgkin lymphoma. Study overall: With a 2-week interval, patients received intravenous nivolumab at 3 mg/kg.

The data were produced by immunoSEQ multiplex PCR, yet TCRdb's version contains in-frame clones alone and is incomplete. The table records 25,000 to 30,000 clones, roughly 80% of them present only once. The V gene's germline CDR1 is LGHNA and CDR2 YNFKEQ. V was cut by 1 base and J by 0 bases, with 10 bases left in between. The CDR3 extends over 15 amino acids. There was relapse after autologous stem cell transplantation in every patient, and there was variation in brentuximab vedotin exposure. Thawed PBMCs underwent magnetic negative selection to yield purified CD4+ T cells. The receptor comes from a human donor with classical Hodgkin lymphoma. The source was CD4+ T cells from blood, collected at baseline. The chain couples TRBV4-2 to TRBJ2-7; D unresolved. The CDR3 sequence is CASSQARGSSYEQYF. The CDR3 region has the DNA TGTGCCAGCAGCCAAGCCCGCGGCAGCTCCTACGAGCAGTACTTC.